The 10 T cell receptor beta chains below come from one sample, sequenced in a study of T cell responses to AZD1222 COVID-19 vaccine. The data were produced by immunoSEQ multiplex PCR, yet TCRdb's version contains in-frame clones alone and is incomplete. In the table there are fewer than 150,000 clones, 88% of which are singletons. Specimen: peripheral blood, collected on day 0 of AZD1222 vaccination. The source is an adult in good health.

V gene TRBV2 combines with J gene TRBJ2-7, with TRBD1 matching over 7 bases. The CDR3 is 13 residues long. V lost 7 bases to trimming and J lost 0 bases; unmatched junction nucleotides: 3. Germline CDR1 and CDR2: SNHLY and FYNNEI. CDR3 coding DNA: TGTGCCAGCAACAGGGGCGGCTCCTACGAGCAGTACTTC. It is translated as CASNRGGSYEQYF.

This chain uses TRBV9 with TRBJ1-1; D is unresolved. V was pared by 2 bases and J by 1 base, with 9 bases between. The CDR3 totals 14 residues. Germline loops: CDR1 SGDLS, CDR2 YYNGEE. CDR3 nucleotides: TGTGCCAGCAGCGTCATTGACTCGAACACTGAAGCTTTCTTT. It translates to CASSVIDSNTEAFF.

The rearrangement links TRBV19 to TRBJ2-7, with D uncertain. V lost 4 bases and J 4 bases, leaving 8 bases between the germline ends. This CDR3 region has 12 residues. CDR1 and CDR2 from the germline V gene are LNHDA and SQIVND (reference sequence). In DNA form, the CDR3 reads TGTGCCAGTAGTAGTACAGATTACGAGCAGTACTTC. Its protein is CASSSTDYEQYF.

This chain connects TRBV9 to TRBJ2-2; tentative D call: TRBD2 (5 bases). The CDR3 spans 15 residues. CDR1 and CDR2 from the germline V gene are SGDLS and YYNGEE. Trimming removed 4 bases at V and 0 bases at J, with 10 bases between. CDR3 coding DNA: TGTGCCAGCAGCCGGACTGGTACGAACACCGGGGAGCTGTTTTTT. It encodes CASSRTGTNTGELFF.

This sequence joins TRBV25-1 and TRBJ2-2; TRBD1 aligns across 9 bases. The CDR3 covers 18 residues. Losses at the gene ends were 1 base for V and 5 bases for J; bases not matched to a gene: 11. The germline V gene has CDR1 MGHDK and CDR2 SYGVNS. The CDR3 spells CASSESGKNRGRTGELFF. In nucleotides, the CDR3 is TGTGCCAGCAGTGAATCGGGGAAAAACAGGGGGCGAACCGGGGAGCTGTTTTTT. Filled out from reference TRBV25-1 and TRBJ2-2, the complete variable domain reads EADIYQTPRYLVIGTGKKITLECSQTMGHDKMYWYQQDPGMELHLIHYSYGVNSTEKGDLSSESTVSRIRTEHFPLTLESARPSHTSQYLCASSESGKNRGRTGELFFGEGSRLTVL.

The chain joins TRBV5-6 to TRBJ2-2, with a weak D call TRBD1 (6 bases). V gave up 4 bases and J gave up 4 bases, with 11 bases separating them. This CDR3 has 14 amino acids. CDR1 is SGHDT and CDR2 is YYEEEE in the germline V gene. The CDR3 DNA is TGTGCCAGCAGCACCACAGGGATCACCGGGGAGCTGTTTTTT. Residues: CASSTTGITGELFF.

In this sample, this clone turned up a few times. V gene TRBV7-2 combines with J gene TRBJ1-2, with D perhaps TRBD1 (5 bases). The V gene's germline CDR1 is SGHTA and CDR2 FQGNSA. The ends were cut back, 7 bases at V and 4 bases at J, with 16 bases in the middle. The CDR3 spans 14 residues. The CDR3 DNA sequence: TGTGCCAGCACCCCCAGCCCGGACACCTATGGCTACACCTTC. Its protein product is CASTPSPDTYGYTF.

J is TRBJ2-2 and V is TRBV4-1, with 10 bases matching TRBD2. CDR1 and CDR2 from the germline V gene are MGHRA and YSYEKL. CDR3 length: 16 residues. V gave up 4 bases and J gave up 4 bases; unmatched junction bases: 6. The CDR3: CASSRSGTSVTGELFF. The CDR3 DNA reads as TGCGCCAGCAGCCGCTCCGGGACTAGCGTCACCGGGGAGCTGTTTTTT.

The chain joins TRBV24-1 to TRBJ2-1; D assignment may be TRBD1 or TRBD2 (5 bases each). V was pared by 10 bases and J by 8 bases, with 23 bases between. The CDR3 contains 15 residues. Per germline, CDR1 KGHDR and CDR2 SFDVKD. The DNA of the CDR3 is TGTGCCACACAAACCGCTAGCAGCCAGGGTGATGAGCAGTTCTTC. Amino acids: CATQTASSQGDEQFF.

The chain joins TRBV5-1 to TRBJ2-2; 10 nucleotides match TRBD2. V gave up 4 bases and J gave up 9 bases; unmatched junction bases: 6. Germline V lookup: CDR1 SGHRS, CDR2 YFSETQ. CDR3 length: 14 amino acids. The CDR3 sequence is CASSVGLAARELFF. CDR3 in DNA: TGCGCCAGCAGCGTAGGACTAGCGGCGAGGGAGCTGTTTTTT. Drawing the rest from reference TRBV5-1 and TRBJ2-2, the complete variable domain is KAGVTQTPRYLIKTRGQQVTLSCSPISGHRSVSWYQQTPGQGLQFLFEYFSETQRNKGNFPGRFSGRQFSNSRSEMNVSTLELGDSALYLCASSVGLAARELFFGEGSRLTVL.